This T cell receptor beta chain is from a study of blood T cells in healthy people across ages. A second PCR of roughly 7 to 11 cycles used a sample-barcoded 5' primer and a J-beta primer mix. One entry per CDR3 protein results from TCRdb running MiXCR on the 5' RACE reads. The table shows 1.5 million to 2 million distinct CDR3 sequences, with 28% occurring only once. Germline lookup yields CDR1 PRHDT and CDR2 FYEKMQ (reference sequence). Trimming left V 2 bases short and J 6 bases short, with 8 bases between. The CDR3 sequence is 13 residues long. The clonotype comes from a woman between 25 and 40 years old in good health. The sample was blood. The V and J genes are TRBV13 and TRBJ2-1; D gene ambiguous. The CDR3 loop is CASSLSAGNEQFF. Written as DNA, the CDR3 is TGTGCCAGCAGCTTAAGCGCCGGCAATGAGCAGTTCTTC. Together with reference TRBV13 and TRBJ2-1, the CDR3 gives the full variable domain: AAGVIQSPRHLIKEKRETATLKCYPIPRHDTVYWYQQGPGQDPQFLISFYEKMQSDKGSIPDRFSAQQFSDYHSELNMSSLELGDSALYFCASSLSAGNEQFFGPGTRLTVL.